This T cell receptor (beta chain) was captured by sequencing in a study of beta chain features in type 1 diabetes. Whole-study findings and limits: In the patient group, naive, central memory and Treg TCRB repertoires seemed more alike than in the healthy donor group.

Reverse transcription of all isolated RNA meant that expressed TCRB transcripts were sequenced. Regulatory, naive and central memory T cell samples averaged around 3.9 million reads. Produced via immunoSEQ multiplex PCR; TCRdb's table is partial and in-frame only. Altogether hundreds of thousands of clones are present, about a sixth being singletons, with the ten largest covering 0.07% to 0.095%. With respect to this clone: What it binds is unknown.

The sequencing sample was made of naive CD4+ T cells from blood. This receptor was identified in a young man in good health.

In DNA, the CDR3 is TGTGCCAGCAGCTATTGGACAGGGGGCACCCTCTACGAGCAGTACTTC. Translating gives CASSYWTGGTLYEQYF. The rearrangement links TRBV14 to TRBJ2-7; 11 bases line up with TRBD1. Germline V gene lookup returns CDR1 SGHDN and CDR2 FVKESK. V lost 5 bases to trimming and J lost 3 bases; unmatched junction nucleotides: 9. This CDR3 region has 16 residues.